This T cell receptor beta chain comes out of a study of molecular identifiers for immune sequencing clone quantification. A note on this clonotype: This may be a read error: a much more frequent sequence differs by one nucleotide.

A single record per CDR3 protein comes from TCRdb applying MiXCR to the PCR reads. The sample records about 510,000 distinct CDR3 sequences, roughly 26% being singletons. The CDR3 is 15 residues long. Germline V gene sequence: CDR1 MDHEN, CDR2 SYDVKM. This TCR derives from a human donor in good health. Some libraries in this study had Jurkat cell RNA spiked in. Sequenced input: naive CD8+ T cells from blood, with Jurkat cell RNA spiked in. Documented subset: FACS-sorted CD8+CD4-CCR7+CD45RA+ naive T cells. J is TRBJ1-1 and V is TRBV28; 9 bases map to TRBD1. This CDR3 is CVSSLYRGLATEAFF. DNA of the CDR3: TGTGTCAGCAGTCTTTACAGGGGGCTTGCGACTGAAGCTTTCTTT.